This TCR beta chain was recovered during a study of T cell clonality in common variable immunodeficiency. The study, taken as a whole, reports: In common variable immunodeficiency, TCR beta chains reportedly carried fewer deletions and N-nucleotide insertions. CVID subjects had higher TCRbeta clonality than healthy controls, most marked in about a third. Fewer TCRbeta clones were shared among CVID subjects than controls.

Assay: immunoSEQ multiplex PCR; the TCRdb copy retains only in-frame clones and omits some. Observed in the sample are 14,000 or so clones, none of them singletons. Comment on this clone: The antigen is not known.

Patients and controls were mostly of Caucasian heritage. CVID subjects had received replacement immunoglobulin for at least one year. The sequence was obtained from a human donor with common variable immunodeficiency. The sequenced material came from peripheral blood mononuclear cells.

Incomplete CDR3 DNA: TGTGCCAGCAGCTTCCTCAGGAGAAGCAATGAG. This sequence encodes CASSFLRRSNE. The full CDR3 protein reads CASSFLRRSNEQFF. The chain recombines TRBV7-6 with TRBJ2-1; no firm D call. The read ends 3 residues early relative to the CDR3; the germline J gene fills the gap. V lost 3 bases, J lost 6 bases, and 12 bases lay in between. The germline V gene encodes CDR1 SGHVS and CDR2 FNYEAQ. The CDR3 consists of 14 residues.